The clone carrying this T cell receptor (beta chain) was seen more than once but under ten times. After removal of 6 bases from V and 8 bases from J, the junction contained 8 bases not matched to a gene. Germline V CDR1 and CDR2: MNHEY, SMNVEV (reference sequence). The CDR3 extends over 13 amino acids. As processed by the authors: Cell counts per sample came from amplifying reference gene primers. Sequencing was performed with immunoSEQ multiplex PCR; in TCRdb, only in-frame clones are kept and a portion is missing. V, J and clone size are those of that table, while D and trimming were read from the DNA. The table shows some 180,000 clones, with around 83% occurring only once. This sample stems from a study of blood T cell repertoires in COVID-19. About the study: From the United States, Italy and Spain came samples of acute and convalescent COVID-19.

Sequencing was done on a sample of peripheral blood. The receptor's source is a woman aged 60-75 years with acute or convalescent COVID-19. V gene TRBV27 combines with J gene TRBJ1-2; 8 nucleotides match TRBD1. CDR3 residues: CASRGQAGTGYTF. The CDR3 DNA sequence: TGTGCCAGCAGGGGACAGGCGGGGACGGGCTACACCTTC.